These 32 T cell receptor beta chains came from one sample sequenced in a study of chemoradiotherapy in HPV16-positive cancers. Sequencing used immunoSEQ multiplex PCR; TCRdb keeps in-frame clones, though not all of them. The sample contains roughly 25,000 clones, approximately 94% of which appear only once. Specimen collection occurred from a patient who underwent chemoradiotherapy. The receptor set was obtained from a human donor with HPV-associated anogenital cancer.

J is TRBJ2-7 and V is TRBV30; the D gene could be TRBD1 or TRBD2 (6 bases each). This CDR3 is built from 13 residues. The V end lost 2 bases, the J end lost 7 bases, and 15 bases lay between the germline ends. Germline V gene sequence: CDR1 GTSNPN, CDR2 SVGIG (reference sequence). The CDR3, as DNA: TGTGCCTGGAGTTCCTCGGGGGCGCGGGAGCAGTACTTC. This encodes CAWSSSGAREQYF.

The chain recombines TRBV6-1 with TRBJ1-2; TRBD1 aligns across 11 bases. CDR3 size: 16 residues. CDR1 and CDR2 (germline): MNHNS, SASEGT. V gave up 4 bases and J gave up 5 bases; unmatched junction bases: 9. CDR3: CASSAWDRGLTYGYTF. In DNA, the CDR3 is TGTGCCAGCAGTGCATGGGACAGGGGGTTGACGTATGGCTACACCTTC.

The chain joins TRBV5-1 to TRBJ2-7; D not certain. The ends were cut back, 2 bases at V and 5 bases at J, with 17 bases in the middle. Germline V lookup: CDR1 SGHRS, CDR2 YFSETQ. The CDR3 sequence is 15 residues long. The CDR3 spells CASSLLARTSHEQYF. The DNA of the CDR3 is TGCGCCAGCAGCTTACTTGCCAGAACGAGCCACGAGCAGTACTTC.

V is TRBV11-2 and J is TRBJ2-2, with 9 bases aligning to TRBD2. The CDR3 contains 16 residues. Germline values: CDR1 SGHAT, CDR2 FQNNGV. V lost 4 bases to trimming and J lost 2 bases; unmatched junction nucleotides: 5. CDR3 DNA: TGTGCCAGCAGCTCCCTTAGCGGGAGAAACACCGGGGAGCTGTTTTTT. It translates to CASSSLSGRNTGELFF.

The chain joins TRBV6-5 to TRBJ2-1, with D perhaps TRBD1 (6 bases). CDR3 length: 15 residues. V lost 4 bases, J lost 0 bases, and 10 bases lay in between. CDR1 and CDR2 (germline): MNHEY, SVGAGI. Here the CDR3 reads CASSLGQRSYNEQFF. The CDR3 coding sequence is TGTGCCAGCAGTTTAGGACAGCGCTCCTACAATGAGCAGTTCTTC.

This sequence joins TRBV7-2 and TRBJ1-6; D ambiguous. V dropped 4 bases and J dropped 2 bases, with 0 bases sitting between them. Germline CDR1 and CDR2: SGHTA and FQGNSA. The CDR3 runs 12 residues. CDR3 region: CASSSYNSPLHF. CDR3 nucleotides: TGTGCCAGCAGCTCCTATAATTCACCCCTCCACTTT. The full variable domain, rest sourced from reference TRBV7-2 and TRBJ1-6, is GAGVSQSPSNKVTEKGKDVELRCDPISGHTALYWYRQSLGQGLEFLIYFQGNSAPDKSGLPSDRFSAERTGGSVSTLTIQRTQQEDSAVYLCASSSYNSPLHFGNGTRLTVT.

The CDR3, as DNA: TGTGCCAGCAGCCCCACGACTAGCGGGAGGAGCACCGGGGAGCTGTTTTTT. Its protein product is CASSPTTSGRSTGELFF. The chain links TRBV9 to TRBJ2-2, with 13 bases that match TRBD2. The CDR3 has 17 residues. J was trimmed by 4 bases and V by 4 bases; bases with no gene match: 7. CDR1 is SGDLS, CDR2 YYNGEE, per germline.

This chain joins TRBV27 and TRBJ2-7, with D perhaps TRBD2 (6 bases). This CDR3 comprises 13 residues. The V and J ends lost 2 bases and 5 bases respectively, with 10 bases between them. Germline-derived CDR1 and CDR2 are MNHEY and SMNVEV (reference sequence). Here the CDR3 reads CASSLSREDEQYF. DNA of the CDR3: TGTGCCAGCAGTTTAAGCAGGGAGGACGAGCAGTACTTC.

This chain's CDR3 is CASSDRGNYGYTF. The CDR3, as DNA: TGTGCCAGTAGCGACAGGGGAAACTATGGCTACACCTTC. This chain connects TRBV19 to TRBJ1-2; 8 nucleotides agree with TRBD1. V trimming: 6 bases; J trimming: 2 bases; junction bases outside the gene matches: 2. The CDR3 has 13 residues. Germline assignment: CDR1 LNHDA and CDR2 SQIVND (reference sequence).

The V and J genes are TRBV6-5 and TRBJ1-2; D remains unclear. This CDR3 is 12 amino acids long. Germline CDR1 MNHEY, CDR2 SVGAGI. With 4 bases removed from V and 8 bases from J, the gap between germline ends came to 11 bases. CDR3 protein: CASSFPSGGYTF. The CDR3 DNA follows: TGTGCCAGCAGTTTCCCCTCCGGGGGCTACACCTTC.

This clone came up once. The chain uses TRBV25-1 and TRBJ2-2; 8 bases map to TRBD2. The CDR3 is 16 amino acids. J was trimmed by 6 bases and V by 8 bases; bases with no gene match: 14. The germline V gene encodes CDR1 MGHDK and CDR2 SYGVNS. The DNA of the CDR3 is TGTGCCAGCGGGAACAACGGGGGGGTTCCTGCCGGGGAGCTGTTTTTT. This sequence encodes CASGNNGGVPAGELFF.

The V and J genes are TRBV20-1 and TRBJ2-7; D is perhaps TRBD1 (5 bases). The CDR3 length is 11 residues. Trimming cost V 6 bases and J 2 bases, with 8 bases left between them. Germline V gene sequence: CDR1 DFQATT, CDR2 SNEGSKA (reference sequence). The CDR3 is CSARQPYEQYF. The CDR3 DNA reads TGCAGTGCGAGACAGCCCTACGAGCAGTACTTC.

This chain links TRBV5-1 with TRBJ2-7; TRBD2 aligns across 11 bases. The CDR3 loop spans 17 amino acids. Germline V gene lookup returns CDR1 SGHRS and CDR2 YFSETQ. The ends lost 3 bases at V and 7 bases at J; junction bases unmatched: 15. CDR3 DNA sequence: TGCGCCAGCAGCTACCGGTTGGGGCTAGCGGGAGGTCGAGAGCAGTACTTC. This encodes CASSYRLGLAGGREQYF.

The chain joins TRBV2 to TRBJ1-2, with D maybe TRBD1 (6 bases). Germline V gives CDR1 SNHLY, CDR2 FYNNEI. Trimming shortened V by 7 bases and J by 3 bases, and 15 bases separated the two germline ends. CDR3 length: 14 amino acids. CDR3 sequence: CASIKGWTDYGYTF. CDR3 coding DNA: TGTGCCAGCATTAAAGGTTGGACAGACTATGGCTACACCTTC.

The chain employs TRBV5-1 and TRBJ2-6; D not certain. Germline V gives CDR1 SGHRS, CDR2 YFSETQ. The ends were cut back, 0 bases at V and 2 bases at J, with 3 bases in the middle. The CDR3 covers 14 residues. The CDR3 here is CASSLDTGANVLTF. CDR3 DNA sequence: TGCGCCAGCAGCTTGGACACTGGGGCCAACGTCCTGACTTTC.

The chain carries TRBV5-1 and TRBJ1-2, with 9 nucleotides matching TRBD1. Germline V gene data show CDR1 as SGHRS and CDR2 as YFSETQ. The CDR3 runs 13 residues. The V segment lost 3 bases and the J segment 6 bases; nucleotides outside the gene matches: 3. The DNA of the CDR3 is TGCGCCAGCAGCTACCGGGACAGGGATGGCTACACCTTC. Amino acids: CASSYRDRDGYTF.

CDR3 DNA sequence: TGTGCCAGCAGCTTAACCCCGAACACTGAAGCTTTCTTT. Residues: CASSLTPNTEAFF. V is TRBV7-2 and J is TRBJ1-1; no definite D call. The CDR3 runs to 13 residues. The V end was cut by 2 bases, the J end by 1 base, with 5 bases between. Germline loops: CDR1 SGHTA, CDR2 FQGNSA.

This chain links TRBV6-1 with TRBJ2-1; possibly TRBD1 for D (6 bases). Trimming stripped 4 bases from V and 0 bases from J, with 10 bases between. CDR3 length: 15 residues. Germline lookup yields CDR1 MNHNS and CDR2 SASEGT. CDR3 loop: CASSGWTDSYNEQFF. The CDR3 nucleotides are TGTGCCAGCAGTGGCTGGACAGACTCCTACAATGAGCAGTTCTTC.

This sequence joins TRBV29-1 and TRBJ1-2; tentatively, D is TRBD1 (5 bases). V was cut by 7 bases and J by 0 bases, with 15 bases left in between. CDR3 length: 14 amino acids. Germline CDR1 is SQVTM and CDR2 is ANQGSEA. CDR3 DNA: TGCAGCGCCAGTATCGGGACGGCTAACTATGGCTACACCTTC. This sequence encodes CSASIGTANYGYTF.

CDR3 bases: TGTGCCAGCAGTCTGGGACAGTATGGCTACACCTTC. Its protein is CASSLGQYGYTF. V and J are TRBV28 and TRBJ1-2; 7 nucleotides line up with TRBD1. J lost 5 bases, V lost 5 bases, and 2 bases had no gene match. Looked up from germline, CDR1 is MDHEN and CDR2 is SYDVKM. The CDR3 sequence is 12 residues long.

The chain uses TRBV27 and TRBJ1-1; D is unclear. This CDR3 comprises 15 residues. Germline lookup yields CDR1 MNHEY and CDR2 SMNVEV (reference sequence). V was trimmed by 5 bases and J by 1 base, leaving 14 bases between them. The CDR3 region is CASSEYGRRNTEAFF. Here the CDR3 DNA reads TGTGCCAGCAGTGAATATGGTAGGAGGAACACTGAAGCTTTCTTT.

The chain combines TRBV18 with TRBJ2-2, with D perhaps assigned TRBD1 or TRBD2 (5 bases each). From germline, CDR1 is KGHSH and CDR2 LQKENI. The CDR3 covers 16 residues. V dropped 3 bases and J dropped 3 bases, with 14 bases sitting between them. As DNA, the CDR3 is TGTGCCAGCTCACCTCGGTTGGGGACCGACACCGGGGAGCTGTTTTTT. Its protein is CASSPRLGTDTGELFF.

V and J are TRBV5-1 and TRBJ2-3, with 9 nucleotides matching TRBD1. CDR3 length: 16 amino acids. V shed 4 bases and J 5 bases; nucleotides not matched to a gene: 11. The V gene's germline CDR1 is SGHRS and CDR2 YFSETQ. CDR3 in DNA: TGCGCCAGCAGCCCAGGGACAGGGTTCCCGTTAGATACGCAGTATTTT. Amino acids: CASSPGTGFPLDTQYF.

The chain is built from TRBV15 and TRBJ2-2; D gene unclear. Germline V lookup: CDR1 LNHNV, CDR2 YYDKDF (reference sequence). The CDR3 runs 15 residues. Between the trimmed V and J ends, which lost 5 bases and 2 bases, there was a span of 12 bases. CDR3 residues: CATSRDKLNTGELFF. DNA for the CDR3: TGTGCCACCAGCCGCGACAAGCTCAACACCGGGGAGCTGTTTTTT. The full variable domain, completed using reference TRBV15 and TRBJ2-2, is DAMVIQNPRYQVTQFGKPVTLSCSQTLNHNVMYWYQQKSSQAPKLLFHYYDKDFNNEADTPDNFQSRRPNTSFCFLDIRSPGLGDTAMYLCATSRDKLNTGELFFGEGSRLTVL.

The V and J genes are TRBV5-1 and TRBJ2-5; D gene ambiguous. Trimming pared 4 bases from V and 5 bases from J, leaving 12 bases between. The CDR3 runs 13 residues. Per germline, CDR1 SGHRS and CDR2 YFSETQ. CDR3 DNA: TGCGCCAGCAGCCCCTGGGCCGAGGAGACCCAGTACTTC. Protein sequence: CASSPWAEETQYF.

The chain combines TRBV28 with TRBJ1-1; TRBD1 matches 9 bases. V lost 6 bases to trimming and J lost 2 bases; unmatched junction nucleotides: 10. This CDR3 comprises 16 residues. Germline CDR1 is MDHEN and CDR2 is SYDVKM. The CDR3 DNA reads TGTGCCAGCAGATACCGGGACAGGGCAATTAACACTGAAGCTTTCTTT. Residues: CASRYRDRAINTEAFF.

This clone was seen just once. The rearrangement links TRBV4-1 to TRBJ2-2; no clear D. This CDR3 comprises 13 residues. From germline, CDR1 is MGHRA and CDR2 YSYEKL. Trimming removed 0 bases from V and 13 bases from J, with 12 bases in between. The CDR3 coding sequence is TGCGCCAGCAGCCAAGAGCGCGAGTCAGGGCTGTTTTTT. Residues: CASSQERESGLFF.

The CDR3 loop reads CSGTGTGLTGELFF. The CDR3, as DNA: TGCAGCGGTACCGGGACAGGGCTCACCGGGGAGCTGTTTTTT. J is TRBJ2-2 and V is TRBV29-1; 9 bases map to TRBD1. J gave up 4 bases and V 7 bases, and 7 bases lay outside the gene matches. Per germline, CDR1 SQVTM and CDR2 ANQGSEA. The CDR3 consists of 14 residues.

This clone was counted a few times. The chain combines TRBV5-6 with TRBJ2-5; TRBD2 aligns across 8 bases. V lost 0 bases to trimming and J lost 5 bases; unmatched junction nucleotides: 3. The CDR3 extends over 14 amino acids. Germline lookup yields CDR1 SGHDT and CDR2 YYEEEE. The CDR3 protein is CASSLVSGGETQYF. DNA of the CDR3: TGTGCCAGCAGCTTGGTATCGGGGGGGGAGACCCAGTACTTC.

The chain has TRBV7-6 and TRBJ2-7; D may match TRBD1 or TRBD2 (6 bases each). Germline CDR1 SGHVS, CDR2 FNYEAQ. The CDR3 is 14 amino acids. V lost 0 bases and J lost 5, with 11 bases in between. This CDR3 reads CASSLAGGKDEQYF. The CDR3 DNA reads TGTGCCAGCAGCTTAGCGGGGGGCAAAGACGAGCAGTACTTC. Full variable domain (missing parts from reference TRBV7-6 and TRBJ2-7): GAGVSQSPRYKVTKRGQDVALRCDPISGHVSLYWYRQALGQGPEFLTYFNYEAQQDKSGLPNDRFSAERPEGSISTLTIQRTEQRDSAMYRCASSLAGGKDEQYFGPGTRLTVT.

This chain connects TRBV27 to TRBJ1-3, with D unresolved. The germline V gene has CDR1 MNHEY and CDR2 SMNVEV (reference sequence). This CDR3 has 13 residues. V was shortened by 7 bases and J by 6 bases, with 13 bases between the two germline ends. The CDR3 sequence: CASKIGIINTIYF. The CDR3 DNA reads TGTGCCAGCAAGATAGGGATTATAAACACCATATATTTT.

The rearrangement links TRBV11-2 to TRBJ2-7; D may be TRBD1 (5 bases). The CDR3 totals 16 residues. V lost 0 bases to trimming and J lost 0 bases, with 12 bases between them. Germline-derived CDR1 and CDR2 are SGHAT and FQNNGV. The chain's CDR3 is CASSLDRQGHSYEQYF. For the CDR3, the DNA is TGTGCCAGCAGCTTAGATCGGCAGGGCCACTCCTACGAGCAGTACTTC.